The rows below give T cell receptor beta chains drawn from one sample of a study of T cells in localized non-small cell lung cancer. Libraries were prepared by immunoSEQ multiplex PCR; TCRdb keeps only in-frame clonotypes and omits some of them. Of tens of thousands of clones in the sample, approximately 90% were seen once. The sample was peripheral blood, taken before any cancer treatment. These receptors originate from a man aged 35 to 69 with stage I lung adenocarcinoma. Both conserved end residues are part of each CDR3. The D gene is left open where the match is weak. Size tells how often a clone was seen (once, few, many) or the class of an expanded clone, and some rows leave it out.

clone_size j_call d_call v_call cdr3_aa cdr3_nt
NA TRBJ2-2 NA TRBV29-1 CSAVYTGELFF TGCAGCGCCGTATACACCGGGGAGCTGTTTTTT
NA TRBJ1-3 NA TRBV6-5 CASSYLSGNGNTIYF TGTGCCAGCAGTTACCTCTCAGGGAACGGAAACACCATATATTTT
NA TRBJ2-7 TRBD1 TRBV9 CASSVGPGQLYEQYF TGTGCCAGCAGCGTAGGGCCGGGACAGCTGTACGAGCAGTACTTC
NA TRBJ2-7 TRBD1 TRBV28 CASRAPGQSYHEQYF TGTGCCAGCAGAGCTCCGGGACAGAGCTATCACGAGCAGTACTTC
NA TRBJ2-1 TRBD2 TRBV5-6 CASSGRLAGAYNEQFF TGTGCCAGCAGCGGCCGGCTAGCGGGGGCCTACAATGAGCAGTTCTTC
NA TRBJ1-2 NA TRBV27 CASGVPRMGNYGYTF TGTGCCAGCGGGGTCCCCAGGATGGGCAACTATGGCTACACCTTC
once TRBJ1-4 TRBD1 TRBV5-1 CASSLMQGANEKLFF TGCGCCAGCAGCTTGATGCAGGGGGCTAATGAAAAACTGTTTTTT
NA TRBJ2-1 TRBD2 TRBV4-2 CASSRGLAEGNEQFF TGTGCCAGCAGCCGTGGACTAGCGGAGGGTAATGAGCAGTTCTTC
NA TRBJ2-1 NA TRBV7-2 CASSLIALSSYNEQFF TGTGCCAGCAGCTTAATAGCGCTGAGCTCCTACAATGAGCAGTTCTTC
NA TRBJ2-7 NA TRBV7-9 CASSLTGSPYEQYF TGTGCCAGCAGCTTAACCGGTTCACCCTACGAGCAGTACTTC
NA TRBJ2-1 TRBD1 TRBV28 CASSPSRGMYNEQFF TGTGCCAGCAGTCCGAGCAGGGGGATGTACAATGAGCAGTTCTTC
NA TRBJ2-1 TRBD1 TRBV5-1 CASSLAQGIYNEQFF TGCGCCAGCAGCTTGGCACAGGGGATCTACAATGAGCAGTTCTTC
NA TRBJ1-1 NA TRBV6-6 CASSPDEENTEAFF TGTGCCAGCAGCCCCGACGAGGAGAACACTGAAGCTTTCTTT
NA TRBJ1-5 NA TRBV30 CAWSGTDQPQHF TGTGCCTGGAGTGGCACAGATCAGCCCCAGCATTTT
few TRBJ2-2 TRBD1 TRBV2 CASMGQGELFF TGTGCCAGCATGGGACAGGGGGAGCTGTTTTTT
once TRBJ2-7 NA TRBV2 CASTRQGYEQYF TGTGCCAGCACTAGGCAGGGCTACGAGCAGTACTTC
NA TRBJ2-7 TRBD1 TRBV2 CATRDRGYHEQYF TGTGCCACCCGGGACAGGGGCTACCACGAGCAGTACTTC
NA TRBJ2-7 TRBD1 TRBV2 CASNLDRGRYEQYF TGTGCCAGCAACCTGGACAGGGGTAGGTACGAGCAGTACTTC
NA TRBJ2-7 TRBD2 TRBV4-3 CASSQETSGSYEQYF TGCGCCAGCAGCCAAGAGACTAGCGGGAGCTACGAGCAGTACTTC
NA TRBJ2-1 NA TRBV10-3 CAISRDHPAQFVQFF TGTGCCATCAGTCGGGACCACCCTGCACAATTCGTGCAGTTCTTC
NA TRBJ2-7 TRBD1 TRBV6-1 CASSDQTGEQYF TGTGCCAGCAGTGACCAGACAGGGGAGCAGTACTTC
NA TRBJ2-1 TRBD2 TRBV7-9 CASSPLGGEKRNEQFF TGTGCCAGCAGCCCCCTCGGGGGGGAGAAGAGGAATGAGCAGTTCTTC
once TRBJ2-6 TRBD2 TRBV7-9 CASSRSGGSSGANVLTF TGTGCCAGCAGCCGTAGCGGGGGGAGCTCTGGGGCCAACGTCCTGACTTTC
NA TRBJ2-1 TRBD2 TRBV10-3 CAIRSTSGSRNEQFF TGTGCCATCAGGTCGACTAGCGGGAGTCGGAATGAGCAGTTCTTC
NA TRBJ1-2 NA TRBV5-1 CASSPEGDGYTF TGCGCCAGCAGCCCGGAGGGTGATGGCTACACCTTC
NA TRBJ2-7 TRBD2 TRBV5-1 CASSLAPGGGPYEQYF TGCGCCAGCAGCTTGGCCCCGGGGGGTGGGCCCTACGAGCAGTACTTC
NA TRBJ1-1 NA TRBV4-1 CASSQPDSQNTEAFF TGCGCCAGCAGCCAGCCCGACAGCCAAAACACTGAAGCTTTCTTT
NA TRBJ2-5 NA TRBV4-3 CASSTSGRGVETQYF TGCGCCAGCAGCACGTCGGGGAGGGGGGTAGAGACCCAGTACTTC
NA TRBJ2-7 TRBD1 TRBV9 CASSGGQGYEQYF TGTGCCAGCAGCGGGGGACAGGGCTACGAGCAGTACTTC
NA TRBJ2-2 NA TRBV5-4 CASSYGTRRRTAGELFF TGTGCCAGCAGCTATGGTACTAGACGCCGAACGGCCGGGGAGCTGTTTTTT
NA TRBJ2-7 NA TRBV4-1 CASSQEEVGSSGYEQYF TGCGCCAGCAGCCAAGAGGAGGTGGGTAGTAGCGGTTACGAGCAGTACTTC
NA TRBJ2-1 TRBD2 TRBV18 CASSPLWSGRAGANEQFF TGTGCCAGCTCACCACTCTGGAGCGGGAGGGCCGGTGCAAATGAGCAGTTCTTC
NA TRBJ2-2 NA TRBV7-9 CASSWQGQNTGELFF TGTGCCAGCAGCTGGCAAGGACAGAACACCGGGGAGCTGTTTTTT
NA TRBJ2-1 TRBD2 TRBV13 CASSLSGRSYNEQFF TGTGCCAGTTCGCTTAGCGGGAGGTCCTACAATGAGCAGTTCTTC
NA TRBJ2-2 NA TRBV7-9 CASSLGSYTGELFF TGTGCCAGCAGCTTAGGCTCCTACACCGGGGAGCTGTTTTTT
NA TRBJ1-1 NA TRBV7-2 CASSSAGGTEAFF TGTGCCAGCAGCTCCGCAGGCGGCACTGAAGCTTTCTTT
few TRBJ2-3 NA TRBV6-5 CASSYADTQYF TGTGCCAGCAGTTACGCTGATACGCAGTATTTT
NA TRBJ2-7 NA TRBV28 CASSFQGIHEQYF TGTGCCAGCAGTTTCCAAGGGATCCACGAGCAGTACTTC
once TRBJ1-5 NA TRBV7-9 CASSRDSAPGQPQHF TGTGCCAGCAGCCGCGATTCAGCGCCGGGTCAGCCCCAGCATTTT
NA TRBJ2-2 NA TRBV2 CASRNGRNTGELFF TGTGCCAGCAGAAACGGGAGGAACACCGGGGAGCTGTTTTTT
few TRBJ1-1 NA TRBV6-1 CASREGDRYTEAFF TGTGCCAGCAGGGAAGGGGATCGATACACTGAAGCTTTCTTT
NA TRBJ2-4 NA TRBV2 CASSESLTGLAKNIQYF TGTGCCAGCAGTGAATCACTGACAGGACTAGCCAAAAACATTCAGTACTTC
NA TRBJ2-2 NA TRBV6-1 CASSESWVNGELFF TGTGCCAGCAGTGAAAGTTGGGTTAACGGGGAGCTGTTTTTT
NA TRBJ1-1 TRBD1 TRBV29-1 CSGGTVNTEAFF TGCAGCGGTGGGACAGTCAACACTGAAGCTTTCTTT
NA TRBJ1-1 TRBD1 TRBV7-9 CASSTEGQGAEAFF TGTGCCAGCAGCACGGAGGGACAGGGGGCTGAAGCTTTCTTT
NA TRBJ2-3 NA TRBV6-4 CASSDSGSDTQYF TGTGCCAGCAGTGACTCGGGCTCAGATACGCAGTATTTT
NA TRBJ2-1 TRBD2 TRBV25-1 CASSEYYASGSYNEQFF TGTGCCAGCAGTGAATATTATGCTAGCGGGAGCTACAATGAGCAGTTCTTC
NA TRBJ2-7 NA TRBV28 CASSLGAVPSKQYF TGTGCCAGCAGCTTGGGGGCAGTCCCTTCGAAGCAGTACTTC
NA TRBJ1-1 NA TRBV19 CASSIHSGTTNTEAFF TGTGCCAGTAGTATTCATTCCGGGACTACGAACACTGAAGCTTTCTTT
NA TRBJ2-7 TRBD1 TRBV19 CASSKQGVGEQYF TGTGCCAGTAGTAAACAGGGGGTAGGTGAGCAGTACTTC
NA TRBJ2-7 NA TRBV6-6 CASSPLTSYEQYF TGTGCCAGCAGTCCTTTGACTAGTTACGAGCAGTACTTC
once TRBJ2-1 NA TRBV7-6 CASSLEPESRNEQFF TGTGCCAGCAGCTTAGAACCAGAATCCCGCAATGAGCAGTTCTTC
NA TRBJ2-3 NA TRBV5-6 CASSLDRDNTDTQYF TGTGCCAGCAGCTTGGACCGGGACAACACAGATACGCAGTATTTT
NA TRBJ2-7 TRBD1 TRBV19 CASSIVVGQGYEQYF TGTGCCAGTAGTATAGTGGTCGGACAGGGGTACGAGCAGTACTTC
NA TRBJ2-6 NA TRBV7-2 CASSDQGFSSGANVLTF TGTGCCAGCAGTGACCAAGGATTCAGCTCTGGGGCCAACGTCCTGACTTTC
NA TRBJ1-2 NA TRBV6-1 CASTLGDIGGYTF TGTGCCAGCACCCTGGGGGACATAGGTGGCTACACCTTC
NA TRBJ2-3 NA TRBV30 CAWSPGPDTQYF TGTGCCTGGAGTCCAGGGCCAGATACGCAGTATTTT
NA TRBJ2-3 TRBD2 TRBV11-3 CASSPRTSGSTDTQYF TGTGCCAGCAGCCCAAGGACTAGCGGGAGCACAGATACGCAGTATTTT
NA TRBJ1-5 NA TRBV19 CASSLGTYQPQHF TGTGCCAGTAGCCTAGGGACTTATCAGCCCCAGCATTTT
once TRBJ2-2 NA TRBV7-9 CASSLGTAYTGELFF TGTGCCAGCAGCTTAGGGACGGCCTACACCGGGGAGCTGTTTTTT